These 31 T cell receptor beta chains share one sample of origin, sequenced in a study of PD-1 blockade in classical Hodgkin lymphoma. TCRdb's table, derived via immunoSEQ multiplex PCR, lists solely in-frame clones and lacks some. The sample lists 90,000 to 95,000 clones; 85% to 90% were seen once. Following autologous stem cell transplantation, relapse occurred in every patient, and exposure to brentuximab vedotin varied. The source material was peripheral blood mononuclear cells (PBMCs), sampled before the second cycle of nivolumab. Receptors were obtained from a human donor with classical Hodgkin lymphoma.

The chain uses TRBV7-9 and TRBJ2-1, with D perhaps being TRBD1 or TRBD2 (5 bases each). The length of the CDR3 is 18 residues. V dropped 5 bases and J dropped 4 bases, with 24 bases sitting between them. Germline loops: CDR1 SEHNR, CDR2 FQNEAQ (reference sequence). DNA for the CDR3: TGTGCCAGCAGCCGTGGGTTTGGGGGAGTGGACTTGTACAATGAGCAGTTCTTC. Encoded protein: CASSRGFGGVDLYNEQFF.

The V and J genes are TRBV7-2 and TRBJ2-7; D is unresolved. Trimming removed 5 bases at V and 4 bases at J, with 6 bases between. The CDR3 is made up of 11 amino acids. Germline V gene data show CDR1 as SGHTA and CDR2 as FQGNSA. The CDR3 bases are TGTGCCAGCAGCGAAAAGTACGAGCAGTACTTC. Translation: CASSEKYEQYF.

The rearrangement uses TRBV2 and TRBJ1-5; unclear D gene. Trimming took off 6 bases at V and 1 base at J, with 7 bases between the two ends. This CDR3 spans 13 amino acids. The germline V gene has CDR1 SNHLY and CDR2 FYNNEI. CDR3 DNA sequence: TGTGCCAGCAGCGCGGGCAGCAATCAGCCCCAGCATTTT. Encoded protein: CASSAGSNQPQHF. Full variable domain (outside the CDR3, taken from reference TRBV2 and TRBJ1-5): EPEVTQTPSHQVTQMGQEVILRCVPISNHLYFYWYRQILGQKVEFLVSFYNNEISEKSEIFDDQFSVERPDGSNFTLKIRSTKLEDSAMYFCASSAGSNQPQHFGDGTRLSIL.

The chain combines TRBV6-6 with TRBJ2-1; D is uncertain. V lost 7 bases and J lost 4, with 8 bases in between. Per germline, CDR1 MNHNY and CDR2 SVGAGI (reference sequence). This CDR3 is built from 12 residues. The DNA of the CDR3 is TGTGCCAGCACCGGCCAGTACAATGAGCAGTTCTTC. Amino acids: CASTGQYNEQFF.

The chain links TRBV30 to TRBJ1-2; 9 bases align to TRBD1. V lost 3 bases, J lost 8 bases, and 10 bases stayed unmatched. Germline V lookup: CDR1 GTSNPN, CDR2 SVGIG (reference sequence). CDR3 size: 14 residues. The CDR3 bases are TGTGCCTGGAGCCGGGACAGGGCCACAAGGGGCTACACCTTC. It specifies CAWSRDRATRGYTF.

The chain employs TRBV10-3 and TRBJ2-3, with D possibly TRBD2 on 5 matching bases. The CDR3 covers 16 residues. Germline CDR1 reads ENHRY; CDR2 reads SYGVKD. The V and J ends lost 0 bases and 4 bases respectively, with 14 bases between them. The CDR3 sequence: CAISESRVSVADTQYF. The CDR3 DNA sequence: TGTGCCATCAGTGAGTCGAGGGTGAGCGTCGCAGATACGCAGTATTTT.

V and J are TRBV7-8 and TRBJ2-1; either TRBD1 or TRBD2 may supply D (5 bases each). In germline, CDR1 is SGHVS, CDR2 FQNEAQ. Trimming pared 6 bases from V and 1 base from J, leaving 16 bases between. There are 16 residues in the CDR3. In DNA form, the CDR3 reads TGTGCCAGCAGGTCAGCGGATTGGGGGTCCTACAATGAGCAGTTCTTC. Protein sequence: CASRSADWGSYNEQFF.

J is TRBJ2-3 and V is TRBV7-9; D possibly corresponds to TRBD2 (6 bases). This CDR3 has 15 residues. Germline CDR1 SEHNR, CDR2 FQNEAQ (reference sequence). The V end was cut by 5 bases, the J end by 2 bases, with 14 bases between. The CDR3 reads CASSKSGRVTDTQYF. The CDR3, as DNA: TGTGCCAGCAGCAAGAGCGGGCGGGTCACAGATACGCAGTATTTT.

The rearrangement uses TRBV27 and TRBJ2-7; 11 nucleotides match TRBD2. The CDR3 loop spans 15 amino acids. Germline CDR1 is MNHEY and CDR2 is SMNVEV (reference sequence). V gave up 5 bases and J gave up 3 bases; unmatched junction bases: 6. The CDR3 DNA is TGTGCCAGCAGTGAGGGACTAGCGGAATTCTACGAGCAGTACTTC. Translating gives CASSEGLAEFYEQYF.

The V gene is TRBV7-7, the J gene TRBJ2-5; TRBD1 aligns across 7 bases. CDR3 length: 14 amino acids. The germline V gene encodes CDR1 SSHAT and CDR2 FNYEAQ (reference sequence). The trim removed 5 bases at V and 1 base at J, leaving 4 bases unmatched. CDR3 region: CASSGRQGQETQYF. The DNA for the CDR3 is TGTGCCAGCAGCGGGCGACAGGGCCAAGAGACCCAGTACTTC.

The CDR3 loop reads CASSPPSSETQYF. The CDR3 nucleotides are TGTGCCAGCTCACCACCTAGCTCAGAGACCCAGTACTTC. The chain combines TRBV18 with TRBJ2-5; D is uncertain. Trimming left V 0 bases short and J 4 bases short, with 6 bases between. CDR3 length: 13 residues. Per germline, CDR1 KGHSH and CDR2 LQKENI. Using reference TRBV18 and TRBJ2-5 for the parts outside the CDR3, the full variable domain is NAGVMQNPRHLVRRRGQEARLRCSPMKGHSHVYWYRQLPEEGLKFMVYLQKENIIDESGMPKERFSAEFPKEGPSILRIQQVVRGDSAAYFCASSPPSSETQYFGPGTRLLVL.

V is TRBV7-3 and J is TRBJ2-2, with TRBD2 identical over 11 bases. The CDR3 length is 15 residues. After removal of 3 bases from V and 5 bases from J, the junction contained 2 bases not matched to a gene. Germline V CDR1 and CDR2: SGHTA, FQGTGA. The DNA for the CDR3 is TGTGCCAGCAGCTTGACTAGCGGGGTTACCGGGGAGCTGTTTTTT. This codes for CASSLTSGVTGELFF.

The chain recombines TRBV2 with TRBJ1-5; perhaps TRBD1 as D (5 bases). The CDR3 runs to 14 residues. Trimming left V 3 bases short and J 5 bases short, with 11 bases between. CDR1 is SNHLY and CDR2 is FYNNEI in the germline V gene. The CDR3 region has the DNA TGTGCCAGCAGTGAGGTCAGGACATATCAGCCCCAGCATTTT. It encodes CASSEVRTYQPQHF.

The rearrangement links TRBV2 to TRBJ2-3; 8 bases are shared with TRBD2. The CDR3 spans 13 residues. With 8 bases clipped from V and 1 base from J, the junction kept 2 bases outside the gene matches. Germline CDR1 and CDR2: SNHLY and FYNNEI. As DNA, the CDR3 is TGTGCCAGCCTAGCGGGCCGCACAGATACGCAGTATTTT. Protein: CASLAGRTDTQYF.

In DNA form, the CDR3 reads TGTGCCAGCAGTCCTCGACCCCCCCGGGATGAAAAACTGTTTTTT. Protein: CASSPRPPRDEKLFF. This chain uses TRBV28 with TRBJ1-4; D is ambiguous. V lost 5 bases to trimming and J lost 6 bases, with 16 bases between them. The CDR3 loop spans 15 amino acids. Germline values: CDR1 MDHEN, CDR2 SYDVKM.

The CDR3 DNA follows: TGTGCCTGGAGCTATGCCGGGACAGCCTCCTACGAGCAGTACTTC. Translating it yields CAWSYAGTASYEQYF. The gene calls are TRBV30 and TRBJ2-7, with 7 bases matching TRBD1. Trimming took 3 bases from V and 0 from J; bases not matched to a gene: 8. CDR1 and CDR2 (germline): GTSNPN, SVGIG (reference sequence). The CDR3 spans 15 residues. Full variable domain (missing parts from reference TRBV30 and TRBJ2-7): SQTIHQWPATLVQPVGSPLSLECTVEGTSNPNLYWYRQAAGRGLQLLFYSVGIGQISSEVPQNLSASRPQDRQFILSSKKLLLSDSGFYLCAWSYAGTASYEQYFGPGTRLTVT.

The chain employs TRBV2 and TRBJ1-1; D call uncertain. The V and J ends lost 6 bases and 1 base respectively, with 9 bases between them. CDR3 length: 13 amino acids. Germline V gives CDR1 SNHLY, CDR2 FYNNEI. Here the CDR3 DNA reads TGTGCCAGCAGCGTAACATGGAACACTGAAGCTTTCTTT. Its protein product is CASSVTWNTEAFF.

This clone was recorded a few times. The CDR3 region is CASSPQSGELFF. The DNA for the CDR3 is TGTGCCAGCTCACCACAGTCCGGGGAGCTGTTTTTT. This sequence joins TRBV18 and TRBJ2-2; D ambiguous. Germline V gene sequence: CDR1 KGHSH, CDR2 LQKENI. The CDR3 has 12 amino acids. V lost 1 base and J lost 6, with 3 bases in between.

The chain carries TRBV18 and TRBJ2-4, with 8 bases fitting TRBD1. Looked up from germline, CDR1 is KGHSH and CDR2 is LQKENI. The CDR3 runs to 15 residues. The V and J ends lost 6 bases and 8 bases, in that order; junction bases with no gene match: 12. CDR3 in amino acids: CASSLRQGFIDIQYF. The CDR3 coding sequence is TGTGCCAGCTCGTTGAGACAGGGGTTTATAGACATTCAGTACTTC. The full variable domain, with the rest looked up from reference TRBV18 and TRBJ2-4, is NAGVMQNPRHLVRRRGQEARLRCSPMKGHSHVYWYRQLPEEGLKFMVYLQKENIIDESGMPKERFSAEFPKEGPSILRIQQVVRGDSAAYFCASSLRQGFIDIQYFGAGTRLSVL.

The chain combines TRBV7-9 with TRBJ2-5; D is uncertain. The CDR3 extends over 18 amino acids. CDR1 is SEHNR, CDR2 FQNEAQ, per germline (reference sequence). With 3 bases removed from V and 2 bases from J, the gap between germline ends came to 22 bases. The CDR3 spells CASSFFLWVDGRQETQYF. The CDR3 region has the DNA TGTGCCAGCAGCTTCTTCCTTTGGGTGGATGGAAGACAAGAGACCCAGTACTTC.

The chain recombines TRBV5-1 with TRBJ2-1; D might be TRBD1 (5 bases). CDR1 and CDR2 (germline): SGHRS, YFSETQ. Trimming pared 1 base from V and 3 bases from J, leaving 20 bases between. The CDR3 consists of 18 residues. CDR3 in amino acids: CASSLNPNRQNYYNEQFF. In nucleotides, the CDR3 is TGCGCCAGCAGCTTGAACCCAAACAGGCAGAACTACTACAATGAGCAGTTCTTC. Full variable domain (remainder filled in from reference TRBV5-1 and TRBJ2-1): KAGVTQTPRYLIKTRGQQVTLSCSPISGHRSVSWYQQTPGQGLQFLFEYFSETQRNKGNFPGRFSGRQFSNSRSEMNVSTLELGDSALYLCASSLNPNRQNYYNEQFFGPGTRLTVL.

The CDR3 loop reads CASSNTGARIGETQYF. The DNA for the CDR3 is TGTGCCAGTAGTAATACAGGGGCCCGGATTGGAGAGACCCAGTACTTC. V gene TRBV19 combines with J gene TRBJ2-5, with 7 bases that match TRBD1. The germline CDR1 and CDR2 sequences are LNHDA and SQIVND (reference sequence). The V segment lost 4 bases and the J segment 4 bases; nucleotides outside the gene matches: 12. The CDR3 is made up of 16 amino acids.

The rearrangement links TRBV5-1 to TRBJ1-3; no firm D call. The length of the CDR3 is 14 residues. Looked up from germline, CDR1 is SGHRS and CDR2 is YFSETQ. Trimming shortened V by 4 bases and J by 0 bases, and 8 bases separated the two germline ends. CDR3 DNA sequence: TGCGCCAGCAGCCTAAGTAACTCTGGAAACACCATATATTTT. Translating gives CASSLSNSGNTIYF.

This clone was counted a few times. The gene calls are TRBV6-6 and TRBJ1-5, with 10 bases aligning to TRBD1. This CDR3 is built from 14 residues. The J segment lost 7 bases and the V segment lost 4 bases, leaving 4 bases of the junction unmatched. Germline CDR1 is MNHNY and CDR2 is SVGAGI (reference sequence). CDR3 in DNA: TGTGCCAGCAGTTTCGGACAGGGGGTGCAGCCCCAGCATTTT. Translated, it gives CASSFGQGVQPQHF.

The chain has TRBV4-2 and TRBJ2-3; the match to TRBD2 covers 12 bases. The CDR3 totals 20 residues. Germline CDR1 and CDR2: LGHNA and YNFKEQ. Unmatched junction bases numbered 14, after V lost 4 bases and J lost 0 bases. The CDR3 nucleotides read TGTGCCAGCAGCCCCCATAAGCTAGCGGGGGGGTTCCTTAGCACAGATACGCAGTATTTT. This gives the protein CASSPHKLAGGFLSTDTQYF.

The rearrangement uses TRBV7-2 and TRBJ2-6; D might be TRBD1 or TRBD2, each matching 5 bases. The CDR3 extends over 15 amino acids. V was pared by 2 bases and J by 2 bases, with 7 bases between. Germline CDR1 is SGHTA and CDR2 is FQGNSA. CDR3 protein: CASSLQGPGANVLTF. CDR3 in DNA: TGTGCCAGCAGCTTACAGGGACCTGGGGCCAACGTCCTGACTTTC.

The V gene is TRBV6-6, the J gene TRBJ1-5, with D perhaps matching TRBD1 (6 bases). The V end lost 0 bases, the J end lost 2 bases, and 11 bases lay between the germline ends. From germline, CDR1 is MNHNY and CDR2 SVGAGI (reference sequence). The CDR3 is 16 amino acids. The CDR3 region has the DNA TGTGCCAGCAGTTACTCGTCCGGGGGCGGCAATCAGCCCCAGCATTTT. Amino acid sequence: CASSYSSGGGNQPQHF.

V is TRBV7-9 and J is TRBJ1-5, with a tentative D call TRBD1 (6 bases). Germline V CDR1 and CDR2: SEHNR, FQNEAQ (reference sequence). The CDR3 covers 14 residues. Trimming stripped 4 bases from V and 3 bases from J, with 10 bases between. The CDR3 loop is CASSSQGSNQPQHF. The CDR3 coding sequence is TGTGCCAGCAGCTCACAGGGCTCCAATCAGCCCCAGCATTTT.

The chain is built from TRBV7-6 and TRBJ2-5, with D unclear. The V end lost 1 base, the J end lost 7 bases, and 4 bases lay between the germline ends. The CDR3 contains 11 residues. CDR1 is SGHVS, CDR2 FNYEAQ, per germline. The CDR3 loop is CASSLGGTQYF. As DNA, the CDR3 is TGTGCCAGCAGCTTAGGGGGGACCCAGTACTTC.

The rearrangement uses TRBV7-9 and TRBJ2-3; 9 bases map to TRBD1. Trimming took 4 bases from V and 1 from J; bases not matched to a gene: 6. Germline assignment: CDR1 SEHNR and CDR2 FQNEAQ (reference sequence). CDR3 length equals 16 residues. CDR3 in DNA: TGTGCCAGCAGCTACATACAGGGGGCAGGCACAGATACGCAGTATTTT. It codes for CASSYIQGAGTDTQYF. Full variable domain (rest looked up from reference TRBV7-9 and TRBJ2-3): DTGVSQNPRHKITKRGQNVTFRCDPISEHNRLYWYRQTLGQGPEFLTYFQNEAQLEKSRLLSDRFSAERPKGSFSTLEIQRTEQGDSAMYLCASSYIQGAGTDTQYFGPGTRLTVL.

This chain joins TRBV28 and TRBJ2-3; TRBD2 matches 8 bases. The V and J ends lost 4 bases and 2 bases, in that order; junction bases with no gene match: 11. This CDR3 spans 17 amino acids. CDR1 and CDR2 from the germline V gene are MDHEN and SYDVKM. The CDR3 nucleotides are TGTGCCAGCAGTTCCCCCCTCCAACTAGCGGACACAGATACGCAGTATTTT. Its protein product is CASSSPLQLADTDTQYF.